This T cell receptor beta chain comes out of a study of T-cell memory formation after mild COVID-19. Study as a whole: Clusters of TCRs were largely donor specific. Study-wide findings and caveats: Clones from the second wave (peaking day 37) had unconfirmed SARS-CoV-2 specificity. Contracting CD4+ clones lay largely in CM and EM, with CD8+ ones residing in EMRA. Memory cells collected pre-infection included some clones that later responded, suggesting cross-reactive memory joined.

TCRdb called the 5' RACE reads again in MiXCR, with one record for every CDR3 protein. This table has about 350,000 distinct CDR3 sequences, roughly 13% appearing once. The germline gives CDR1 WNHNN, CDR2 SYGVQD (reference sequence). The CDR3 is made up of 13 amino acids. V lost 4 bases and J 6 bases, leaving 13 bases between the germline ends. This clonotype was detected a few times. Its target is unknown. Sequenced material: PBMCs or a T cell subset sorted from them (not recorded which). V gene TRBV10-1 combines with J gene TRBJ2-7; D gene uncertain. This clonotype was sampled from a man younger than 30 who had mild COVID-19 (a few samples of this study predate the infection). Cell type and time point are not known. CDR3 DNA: TGCGCCAGCAGTGCCACCCTTCTCCTCGAGCAGTACTTC. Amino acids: CASSATLLLEQYF.